This T cell receptor (beta chain) was identified in a study of T cell responses to AZD1222 COVID-19 vaccine. Study-wide results and limits: Only five or six individuals given AZD1222 were seropositive at baseline. The sample set comprised mostly white British donors with more females, and clonal diversity was possibly underestimated.

In regard to this clone: Its cognate antigen is unknown.

With V trimmed by 3 bases and J by 2 bases, 3 bases remained unmatched. CDR1 and CDR2 (germline): ENHRY, SYGVKD. The CDR3 loop spans 16 amino acids. Clones were sequenced by immunoSEQ multiplex PCR, and TCRdb holds only the in-frame ones, with some missing. The table includes more than 85,000 clones, about 89% detected once. The TCR comes from an adult in good health. The sequences come from peripheral blood, collected on day 0 of AZD1222 vaccination. The chain uses TRBV10-3 and TRBJ2-3, with 12 positions matching TRBD2. The CDR3 sequence: CAISEPSGGATDTQYF. Here the CDR3 DNA reads TGTGCCATCAGTGAACCTAGCGGGGGGGCCACAGATACGCAGTATTTT.